Below, 3 T cell receptor beta chains from the same sample are listed, as sequenced in a study of cytomegalovirus exposure and HLA in healthy donors. This PCR relied on a set of 60 Vbeta primers and 13 Jbeta primers. The repertoire was sequenced with immunoSEQ multiplex PCR; TCRdb's copy has only in-frame clones and lacks some. The data show 120,000 or so clones, more than 70% seen once. Sequencing was performed on PBMCs. The receptors were gathered from a man under 40 in good health and CMV-seronegative.

The chain has TRBV4-1 and TRBJ2-2, with D perhaps TRBD2 (5 bases). This CDR3 is built from 14 residues. Germline V gene data show CDR1 as MGHRA and CDR2 as YSYEKL. V was trimmed by 4 bases and J by 6 bases, leaving 12 bases between them. The CDR3 is CASSLGPEAGELFF. CDR3 bases: TGCGCCAGCAGCCTTGGTCCGGAGGCCGGGGAGCTGTTTTTT.

CDR3 nucleotide sequence: TGTGCCAGCAGTGAAGGGGGCCACGAGCAGTACTTC. Translating it yields CASSEGGHEQYF. The J gene is TRBJ2-7, the V gene TRBV6-1; D is possibly TRBD1 (5 bases). V lost 1 base and J 5 bases, leaving 6 bases between the germline ends. The CDR3 sequence is 12 residues long. From germline, CDR1 is MNHNS and CDR2 SASEGT.

J is TRBJ1-2 and V is TRBV7-3; D gene uncertain. The V gene's germline CDR1 is SGHTA and CDR2 FQGTGA. This CDR3 region has 14 residues. V lost 0 bases and J 3 bases, leaving 8 bases between the germline ends. CDR3 nucleotide sequence: TGTGCCAGCAGCTTAACAGCGACCCACTATGGCTACACCTTC. Translation gives CASSLTATHYGYTF.